The 29 T cell receptor beta chains in this list originate from one sample, sequenced in a study of T-cell reconstitution after alpha-beta-depleted transplantation in children. As it was prepared, the TCRbeta library received unique molecular identifiers. TCRdb reanalysed the PCR reads using MiXCR and keeps one entry per CDR3 protein. This repertoire shows more than 500,000 distinct CDR3 sequences, about an eighth found once; its top ten account for 14%. This material consisted of PBMCs, mostly from graft donor cells, taken 180 days after TCRalphabeta/CD19-depleted stem cell transplant. These receptors were collected from a female patient aged 2 to 10 who had a stem cell transplant for aplastic anemia, so the T cells may come from the graft donor.

This clonotype was recorded a few times. This sequence joins TRBV10-3 and TRBJ2-7, with D possibly being TRBD2 (6 bases). V lost 4 bases to trimming and J lost 4 bases, with 11 bases between them. Germline CDR1 and CDR2: ENHRY and SYGVKD. The CDR3 loop spans 13 amino acids. CDR3 sequence (DNA): TGTGCCATCAGTGGGGCTAGCGAATACGAGCAGTACTTC. Translated, it gives CAISGASEYEQYF.

This clonotype was counted a few times. The gene calls are TRBV28 and TRBJ2-1; D gene uncertain. Trimming pared 1 base from V and 10 bases from J, leaving 14 bases between. Per the germline V gene, CDR1 is MDHEN and CDR2 is SYDVKM. This CDR3 comprises 14 residues. The chain's CDR3 is CASSLYLLRDEQFF. The CDR3 bases are TGTGCCAGCAGTTTATACCTTCTCCGTGACGAGCAGTTCTTC.

This clonotype was observed a handful of times. V is TRBV10-3 and J is TRBJ1-1, with D perhaps TRBD1 (6 bases). Germline lookup yields CDR1 ENHRY and CDR2 SYGVKD. V lost 6 bases, J lost 1 base, and 12 bases lay in between. This CDR3 contains 14 residues. Written as DNA, the CDR3 is TGTGCCATCAGCTGGACAGCCAGGAACACTGAAGCTTTCTTT. Protein sequence: CAISWTARNTEAFF.

This clonotype has only a few counts. V and J are TRBV6-5 and TRBJ1-1, with TRBD1 as a possible D gene (5 bases). Trimming took 2 bases from V and 4 from J, leaving 11 bases between them. The CDR3 consists of 14 residues. The germline gives CDR1 MNHEY, CDR2 SVGAGI. CDR3 region: CASSYRGGGTEAFF. CDR3 nucleotides: TGTGCCAGCAGTTACAGGGGTGGTGGCACTGAAGCTTTCTTT.

The CDR3 loop is CASYSGGPTYEQYF. In DNA, the CDR3 is TGCGCCAGTTATAGCGGGGGGCCAACCTACGAGCAGTACTTC. The V call is TRBV5-1, the J call TRBJ2-7, with 10 bases fitting TRBD2. The CDR3 length is 14 residues. Germline V CDR1 and CDR2: SGHRS, YFSETQ. Germline trimming cut 8 bases from V and 2 bases from J; bases unmatched to any gene: 7.

This rearrangement joins TRBV10-3 to TRBJ2-3; D not resolved. The CDR3 is 10 residues long. The germline V gene has CDR1 ENHRY and CDR2 SYGVKD. Trimming shortened V by 5 bases and J by 7 bases, and 4 bases separated the two germline ends. The chain's CDR3 is CAISSNTQYF. The DNA for the CDR3 is TGTGCCATCAGTAGTAATACGCAGTATTTT.

V and J are TRBV29-1 and TRBJ2-7, with TRBD1 as a possible D gene (5 bases). This CDR3 has 15 amino acids. CDR1 is SQVTM and CDR2 is ANQGSEA in the germline V gene. Trimming cost V 4 bases and J 3 bases, with 19 bases left between them. In nucleotides, the CDR3 is TGCAGCGTTGGGTCCGATCGGCAGGGTATCTACGAGCAGTACTTC. Protein: CSVGSDRQGIYEQYF.

This clonotype appeared a few times. The V call is TRBV5-1, the J call TRBJ2-5; 14 bases agree with TRBD2. CDR1 and CDR2 (germline): SGHRS, YFSETQ. The J segment lost 5 bases and the V segment lost 3 bases, leaving 6 bases of the junction unmatched. The CDR3 covers 16 residues. This CDR3 is CASSWGLAGVGETQYF. In DNA, the CDR3 is TGCGCCAGCAGCTGGGGACTAGCGGGAGTGGGCGAGACCCAGTACTTC.

This clonotype has a handful of counts. The chain carries TRBV6-5 and TRBJ2-7, with 10 bases matching TRBD1. The germline V gene encodes CDR1 MNHEY and CDR2 SVGAGI. The CDR3 length is 14 residues. V shed 5 bases, J shed 4 bases, and the junction held 5 bases outside the gene matches. Written as DNA, the CDR3 is TGTGCCAGCAGTCTCCGGGACAGGGGATACGAGCAGTACGTC. This encodes CASSLRDRGYEQYV.

This clonotype was seen a single time. V and J are TRBV7-2 and TRBJ1-1; D might be TRBD1 (5 bases). Between the trimmed V and J ends, which lost 3 bases and 0 bases, there was a span of 11 bases. Germline lookup yields CDR1 SGHTA and CDR2 FQGNSA. The CDR3 consists of 15 residues. CDR3 loop: CASSFRRGLNTEAFF. DNA for the CDR3: TGTGCCAGCAGCTTCCGGAGGGGTCTGAACACTGAAGCTTTCTTT.

The sample holds many counts of this clonotype. This rearrangement joins TRBV5-1 to TRBJ1-1; unclear D gene. The CDR3 sequence is 14 residues long. Deletions cut 9 bases from V and 0 bases from J, with 15 bases between. Germline V gene data show CDR1 as SGHRS and CDR2 as YFSETQ. The DNA for the CDR3 is TGCGCCACCTACCCAGGAACCATGAACACTGAAGCTTTCTTT. It codes for CATYPGTMNTEAFF. The full variable domain, rest sourced from reference TRBV5-1 and TRBJ1-1, is KAGVTQTPRYLIKTRGQQVTLSCSPISGHRSVSWYQQTPGQGLQFLFEYFSETQRNKGNFPGRFSGRQFSNSRSEMNVSTLELGDSALYLCATYPGTMNTEAFFGQGTRLTVV.

This clonotype has a handful of counts. This chain uses TRBV28 with TRBJ2-7, with 7 bases that match TRBD1. Germline CDR1 MDHEN, CDR2 SYDVKM. The length of the CDR3 is 13 residues. With 6 bases clipped from V and 2 bases from J, the junction kept 4 bases outside the gene matches. Here the CDR3 DNA reads TGTGCCAGCAGCGGACAGGCACCCTACGAGCAGTACTTC. It is translated as CASSGQAPYEQYF.

There are a few counts of this clonotype. The chain recombines TRBV29-1 with TRBJ2-3, with 10 bases identical to TRBD2. The CDR3 spans 17 residues. The germline V gene has CDR1 SQVTM and CDR2 ANQGSEA. J was trimmed by 4 bases and V by 3 bases; bases with no gene match: 13. CDR3 DNA: TGCAGCGTTGATAAGCTAGCGGGAGTTATCGTCCCAGATACGCAGTATTTT. This gives the protein CSVDKLAGVIVPDTQYF.

The genes are TRBV5-1 and TRBJ2-5; unclear D gene. The germline V gene has CDR1 SGHRS and CDR2 YFSETQ. Deletions cut 0 bases from V and 4 bases from J, with 4 bases between. The CDR3 length is 12 residues. The CDR3 protein is CASSLDPETQYF. The CDR3 DNA reads as TGCGCCAGCAGCTTGGACCCAGAGACCCAGTACTTC.

This clonotype occurred a few times. The gene calls are TRBV4-1 and TRBJ1-1; D uncertain. There are 14 residues in the CDR3. The ends were cut back, 0 bases at V and 8 bases at J, with 13 bases in the middle. The germline gives CDR1 MGHRA, CDR2 YSYEKL. CDR3 amino acids: CASSQEPHLPEAFF. The DNA of the CDR3 is TGCGCCAGCAGCCAAGAGCCGCACCTACCAGAAGCTTTCTTT.

This clonotype was found many times. The rearrangement links TRBV29-1 to TRBJ1-2, with unresolved D. The germline CDR1 and CDR2 sequences are SQVTM and ANQGSEA. This CDR3 has 12 amino acids. V lost 0 bases, J lost 1 base, and 3 bases lay in between. Here the CDR3 reads CSVEDSNYGYTF. The DNA for the CDR3 is TGCAGCGTTGAAGACAGTAACTATGGCTACACCTTC.

This clonotype was counted between two and nine times. The chain uses TRBV12-3 or TRBV12-4 and TRBJ2-3; D unresolved. There are 13 residues in the CDR3. Trimming stripped 10 bases from V and 4 bases from J, with 15 bases between. CDR3 loop: CATSWAAADTQYF. The CDR3 nucleotides read TGTGCCACCTCTTGGGCGGCGGCAGATACGCAGTATTTT.

The V call is TRBV29-1, the J call TRBJ2-1, with a tentative D call TRBD1 (6 bases). CDR1 SQVTM and CDR2 ANQGSEA come from the germline V gene. Trimming cost V 3 bases and J 11 bases, with 14 bases left between them. The CDR3 is 12 amino acids. The DNA of the CDR3 is TGCAGCGTTGACCTAAAACAGGGTAAGCAGTTCTTC. Translation gives CSVDLKQGKQFF.

The chain employs TRBV11-3 and TRBJ2-7, with 8 bases identical to TRBD2. Germline V gives CDR1 SGHNT, CDR2 YENEEA. The CDR3 covers 15 residues. V was pared by 5 bases and J by 4 bases, with 10 bases of the junction left unmatched. The CDR3 DNA sequence: TGTGCCAGCAGCCGTTCGTTAGCGGGATGGTACGAGCAGTACGTC. This gives the protein CASSRSLAGWYEQYV.

The chain uses TRBV11-2 and TRBJ2-7; maybe TRBD2 (5 bases). Per germline, CDR1 SGHAT and CDR2 FQNNGV. The CDR3 length is 15 residues. Trimming took 3 bases from V and 5 from J, leaving 17 bases between them. The CDR3 DNA is TGTGCCAGCAGCTTGGGCGGGCCTACCCAAAACGAGCAGTACGTC. Translation gives CASSLGGPTQNEQYV.

This clonotype was observed at least ten times. The rearrangement uses TRBV5-1 and TRBJ1-1; D may be TRBD1 (5 bases). CDR1 SGHRS and CDR2 YFSETQ come from the germline V gene. Trimming took off 1 base at V and 1 base at J, with 11 bases between the two ends. The CDR3 is 15 residues long. CDR3 sequence: CASSLLGPWNTEAFF. The CDR3 bases are TGCGCCAGCAGCTTGTTGGGGCCCTGGAACACTGAAGCTTTCTTT.

This clonotype was detected a few times. The conserved closing phenylalanine or tryptophan is absent in this CDR3, likely reflecting a read error. The V call is TRBV7-6, the J call TRBJ2-5; TRBD1 aligns across 9 bases. V lost 5 bases to trimming and J lost 2 bases; unmatched junction nucleotides: 3. Germline V lookup: CDR1 SGHVS, CDR2 FNYEAQ. This CDR3 is built from 14 residues. CDR3 coding DNA: TGTGCCAGCAGCGGGACAGGGTGGCAAGAGACCCAGTACTCC. Residues: CASSGTGWQETQYS.

This clonotype is a singleton in its sample. V and J are TRBV3-1 and TRBJ2-1, with 8 bases aligning to TRBD2. The CDR3 has 17 residues. Germline CDR1 and CDR2: LGHDT and YNNKEL (reference sequence). Germline trimming cut 11 bases from V and 9 bases from J; bases unmatched to any gene: 24. DNA for the CDR3: TGTGCCTCCACCCAGCCGGTCCCGGGACTAGATCGCCGTGAGCAGTTCTTC. It is translated as CASTQPVPGLDRREQFF.

The chain combines TRBV7-9 with TRBJ1-2, with a weak D call TRBD1 (5 bases). From germline, CDR1 is SEHNR and CDR2 FQNEAQ (reference sequence). Trimming shortened V by 5 bases and J by 7 bases, and 14 bases separated the two germline ends. The CDR3 extends over 13 amino acids. The CDR3 spells CASSLPTGSGYTF. As DNA, the CDR3 is TGTGCCAGCAGCCTCCCCACAGGTAGTGGCTACACCTTC.

The chain is built from TRBV9 and TRBJ2-7; 10 nucleotides agree with TRBD2. V lost 1 base to trimming and J lost 4 bases; unmatched junction nucleotides: 14. The CDR3 runs to 18 residues. In germline, CDR1 is SGDLS, CDR2 YYNGEE. Here the CDR3 DNA reads TGTGCCAGCAGCGTAAGGCTAGCGGGAGCCAAACAACAGTACGAGCAGTACGTC. Its translation is CASSVRLAGAKQQYEQYV.

The V gene is TRBV20-1, the J gene TRBJ2-3, with D perhaps TRBD2 (6 bases). The CDR3 length is 17 residues. Per the germline V gene, CDR1 is DFQATT and CDR2 is SNEGSKA (reference sequence). The V and J ends lost 5 bases and 4 bases respectively, with 25 bases between them. In DNA, the CDR3 is TGCAGTGCTGTAAGTCTTCTCGGGACTTCAGTCGCAGATACGCAGTATTTT. It codes for CSAVSLLGTSVADTQYF.

This clonotype has more than one count but fewer than ten. This chain links TRBV6-1 with TRBJ2-6; D unclear. CDR3 size: 16 residues. Germline lookup yields CDR1 MNHNS and CDR2 SASEGT. Between the trimmed V and J ends, which lost 6 bases and 0 bases, there was a span of 12 bases. The CDR3 bases are TGTGCCAGCAGCCCATACCTGGGCTCTGGGGCCAACGTCCTGACTTTC. It is translated as CASSPYLGSGANVLTF.

This clonotype has just a few counts. The chain employs TRBV4-3 and TRBJ2-7; no reliable D call. Trimming removed 0 bases at V and 0 bases at J, with 12 bases between. Germline CDR1 LGHNA, CDR2 YSLEER. The CDR3 is 16 residues long. In DNA form, the CDR3 reads TGCGCCAGCAGCCAAGATATGGCCGCAAACTCCTACGAGCAGTACTTC. Translation gives CASSQDMAANSYEQYF.

This clonotype turned up a few times. The CDR3 is CATKDGEAGGTSYNEQFF. The CDR3 DNA sequence: TGTGCCACCAAGGATGGGGAAGCGGGAGGGACTAGCTACAATGAGCAGTTCTTC. The rearrangement uses TRBV28 and TRBJ2-1, with 10 bases matching TRBD2. The CDR3 is 18 residues long. Germline loops: CDR1 MDHEN, CDR2 SYDVKM. After removal of 10 bases from V and 3 bases from J, the junction contained 18 bases not matched to a gene. Using reference TRBV28 and TRBJ2-1 for the parts outside the CDR3, the full variable domain is DVKVTQSSRYLVKRTGEKVFLECVQDMDHENMFWYRQDPGLGLRLIYFSYDVKMKEKGDIPEGYSVSREKKERFSLILESASTNQTSMYLCATKDGEAGGTSYNEQFFGPGTRLTVL.